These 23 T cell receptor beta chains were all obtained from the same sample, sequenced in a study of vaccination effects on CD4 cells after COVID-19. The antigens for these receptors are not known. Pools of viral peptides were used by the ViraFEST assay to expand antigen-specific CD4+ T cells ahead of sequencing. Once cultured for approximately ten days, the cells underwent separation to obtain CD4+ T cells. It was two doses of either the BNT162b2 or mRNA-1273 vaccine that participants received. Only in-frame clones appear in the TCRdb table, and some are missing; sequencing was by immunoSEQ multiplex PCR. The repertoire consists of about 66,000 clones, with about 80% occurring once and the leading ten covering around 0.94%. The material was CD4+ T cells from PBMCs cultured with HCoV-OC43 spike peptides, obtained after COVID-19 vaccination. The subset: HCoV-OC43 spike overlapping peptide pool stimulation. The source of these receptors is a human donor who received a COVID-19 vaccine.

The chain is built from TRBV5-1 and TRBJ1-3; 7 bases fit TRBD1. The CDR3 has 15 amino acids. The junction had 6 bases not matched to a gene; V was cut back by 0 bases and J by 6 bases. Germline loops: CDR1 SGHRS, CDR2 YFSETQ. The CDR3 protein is CASSLVGDSLNTIYF. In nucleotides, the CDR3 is TGCGCCAGCAGCTTGGTTGGGGACAGCCTAAACACCATATATTTT.

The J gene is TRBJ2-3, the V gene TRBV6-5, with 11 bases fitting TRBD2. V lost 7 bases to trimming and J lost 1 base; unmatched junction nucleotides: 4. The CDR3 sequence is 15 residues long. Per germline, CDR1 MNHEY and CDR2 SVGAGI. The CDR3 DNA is TGTGCCAGCAATAGCGGGGGGGAGGGCACAGATACGCAGTATTTT. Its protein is CASNSGGEGTDTQYF.

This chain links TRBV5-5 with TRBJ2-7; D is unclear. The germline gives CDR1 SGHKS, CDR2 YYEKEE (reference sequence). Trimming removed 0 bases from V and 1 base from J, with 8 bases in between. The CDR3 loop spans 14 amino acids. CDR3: CASSLVGRSYEQYV. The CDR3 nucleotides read TGTGCCAGCAGCTTGGTGGGCAGATCCTACGAGCAGTACGTC.

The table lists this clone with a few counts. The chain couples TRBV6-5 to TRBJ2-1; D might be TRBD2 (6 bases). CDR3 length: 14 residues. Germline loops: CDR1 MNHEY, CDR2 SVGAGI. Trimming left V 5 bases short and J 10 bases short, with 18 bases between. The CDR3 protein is CASSRLEGPREQFF. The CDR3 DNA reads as TGTGCCAGCAGTCGACTAGAAGGTCCGAGAGAGCAGTTCTTC.

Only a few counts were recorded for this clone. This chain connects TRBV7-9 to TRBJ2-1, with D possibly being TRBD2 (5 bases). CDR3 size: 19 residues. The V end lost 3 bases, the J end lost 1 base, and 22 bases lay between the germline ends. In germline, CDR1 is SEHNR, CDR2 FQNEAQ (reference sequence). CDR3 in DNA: TGTGCCAGCAGCTTTGATTCAGGAACCGGGGTCCTATCCTACAATGAGCAGTTCTTC. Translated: CASSFDSGTGVLSYNEQFF.

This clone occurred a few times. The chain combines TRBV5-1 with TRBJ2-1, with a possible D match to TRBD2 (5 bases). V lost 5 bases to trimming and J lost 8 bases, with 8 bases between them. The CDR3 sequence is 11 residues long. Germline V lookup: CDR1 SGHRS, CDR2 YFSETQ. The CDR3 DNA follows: TGCGCCAGCAGAACCGGGGATGAGCAGTTCTTC. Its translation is CASRTGDEQFF.

The CDR3 sequence: CAWSPPGQGIGELFF. For the CDR3, the DNA is TGTGCCTGGAGTCCTCCGGGACAGGGGATCGGGGAGCTGTTTTTT. This sequence joins TRBV30 and TRBJ2-2; TRBD1 aligns across 10 bases. CDR1 and CDR2 from the germline V gene are GTSNPN and SVGIG (reference sequence). The CDR3 loop spans 15 amino acids. V shed 2 bases and J 7 bases; nucleotides not matched to a gene: 7.

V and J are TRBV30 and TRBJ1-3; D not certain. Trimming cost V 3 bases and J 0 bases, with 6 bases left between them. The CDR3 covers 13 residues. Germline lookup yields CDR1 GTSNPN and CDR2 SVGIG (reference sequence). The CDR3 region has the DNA TGTGCCTGGAGCCCCTCCTCTGGAAACACCATATATTTT. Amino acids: CAWSPSSGNTIYF.

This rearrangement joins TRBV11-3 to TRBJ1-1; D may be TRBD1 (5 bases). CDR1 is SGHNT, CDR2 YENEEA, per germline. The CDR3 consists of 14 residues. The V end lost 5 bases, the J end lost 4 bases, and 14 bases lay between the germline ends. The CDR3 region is CASSISPGSTEAFF. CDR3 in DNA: TGTGCCAGCAGCATAAGTCCAGGGAGCACTGAAGCTTTCTTT. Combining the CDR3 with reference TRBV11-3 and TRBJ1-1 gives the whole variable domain EAGVVQSPRYKIIEKKQPVAFWCNPISGHNTLYWYLQNLGQGPELLIRYENEEAVDDSQLPKDRFSAERLKGVDSTLKIQPAELGDSAVYLCASSISPGSTEAFFGQGTRLTVV.

The CDR3 region has the DNA TGTGCCAGCAGTCGCATGACAGGGCAAGAGACCCAGTACTTC. This sequence encodes CASSRMTGQETQYF. The chain is built from TRBV2 and TRBJ2-5; 7 nucleotides agree with TRBD1. V gave up 5 bases and J gave up 2 bases; unmatched junction bases: 5. The CDR3 contains 14 residues. Germline V lookup: CDR1 SNHLY, CDR2 FYNNEI.

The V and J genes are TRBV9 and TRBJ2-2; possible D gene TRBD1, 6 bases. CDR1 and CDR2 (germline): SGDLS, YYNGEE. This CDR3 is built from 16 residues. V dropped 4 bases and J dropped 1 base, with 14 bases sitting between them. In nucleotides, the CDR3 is TGTGCCAGCAGCCCCGCAGGGGTCCAGAACACCGGGGAGCTGTTTTTT. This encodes CASSPAGVQNTGELFF.

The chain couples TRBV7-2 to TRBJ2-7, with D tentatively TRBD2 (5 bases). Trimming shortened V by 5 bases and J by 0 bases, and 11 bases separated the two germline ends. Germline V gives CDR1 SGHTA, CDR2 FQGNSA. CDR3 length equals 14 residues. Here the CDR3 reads CASSQEVSSYEQYV. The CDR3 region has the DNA TGTGCCAGCAGCCAGGAGGTGAGCTCCTACGAGCAGTACGTC.

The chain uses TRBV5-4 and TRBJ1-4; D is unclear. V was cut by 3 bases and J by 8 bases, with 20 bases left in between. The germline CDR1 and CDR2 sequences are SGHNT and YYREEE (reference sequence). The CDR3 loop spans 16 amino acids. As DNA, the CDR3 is TGTGCCAGCAGCTCCCCTTTATCGGGCGAAAGAGAAAAACTGTTTTTT. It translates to CASSSPLSGEREKLFF.

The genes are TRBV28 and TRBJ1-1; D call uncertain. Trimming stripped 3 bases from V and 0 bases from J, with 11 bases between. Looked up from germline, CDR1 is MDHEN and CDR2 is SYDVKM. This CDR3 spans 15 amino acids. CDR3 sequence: CASSFSRALNTEAFF. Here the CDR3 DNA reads TGTGCCAGCAGTTTCTCTAGGGCACTGAACACTGAAGCTTTCTTT.

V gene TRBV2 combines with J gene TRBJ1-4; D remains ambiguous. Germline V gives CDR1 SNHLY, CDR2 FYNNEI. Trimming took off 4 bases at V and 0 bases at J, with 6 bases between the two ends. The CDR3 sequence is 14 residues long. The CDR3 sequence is CASSVTATNEKLFF. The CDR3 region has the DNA TGTGCCAGCAGTGTCACGGCAACTAATGAAAAACTGTTTTTT.

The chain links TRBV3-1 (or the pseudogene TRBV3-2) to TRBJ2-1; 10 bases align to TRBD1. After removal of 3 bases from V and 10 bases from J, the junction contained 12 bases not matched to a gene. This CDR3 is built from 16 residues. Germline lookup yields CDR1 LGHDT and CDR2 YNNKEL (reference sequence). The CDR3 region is CASSHRQGANVDEQFF. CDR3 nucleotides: TGTGCCAGCAGCCATCGACAGGGGGCCAATGTTGACGAGCAGTTCTTC.

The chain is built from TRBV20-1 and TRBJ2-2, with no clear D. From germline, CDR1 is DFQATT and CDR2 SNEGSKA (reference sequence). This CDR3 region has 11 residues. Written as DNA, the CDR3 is TGCAGCGCACCCTTGGGCGGGGAGCTGTTTTTT. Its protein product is CSAPLGGELFF.

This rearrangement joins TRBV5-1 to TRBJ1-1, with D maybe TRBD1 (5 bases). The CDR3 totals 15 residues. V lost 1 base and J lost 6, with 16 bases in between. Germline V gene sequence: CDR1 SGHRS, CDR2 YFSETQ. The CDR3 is CASSLSGQRGAEAFF. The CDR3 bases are TGCGCCAGCAGCTTGTCTGGACAAAGAGGGGCTGAAGCTTTCTTT.

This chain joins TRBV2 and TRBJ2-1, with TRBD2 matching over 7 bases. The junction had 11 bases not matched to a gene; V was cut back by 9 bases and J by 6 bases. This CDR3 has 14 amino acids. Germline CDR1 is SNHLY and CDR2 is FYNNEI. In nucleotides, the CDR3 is TGTGCCAGTCGACTTCTCCGGGGGGTCAATGAGCAGTTCTTC. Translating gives CASRLLRGVNEQFF.

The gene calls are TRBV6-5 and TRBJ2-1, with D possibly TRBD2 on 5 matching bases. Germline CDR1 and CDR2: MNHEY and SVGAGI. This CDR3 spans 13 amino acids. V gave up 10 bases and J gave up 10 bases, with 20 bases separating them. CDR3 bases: TGTGCCACCAACCGAGGGATTTCCTACGAGCAGTTCTTC. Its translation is CATNRGISYEQFF.

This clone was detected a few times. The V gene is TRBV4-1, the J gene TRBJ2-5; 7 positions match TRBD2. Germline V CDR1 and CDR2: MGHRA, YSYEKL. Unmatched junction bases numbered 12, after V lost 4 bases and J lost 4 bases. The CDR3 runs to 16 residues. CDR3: CASSPDLGGVGETQYF. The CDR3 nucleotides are TGCGCCAGCAGCCCCGACCTTGGGGGGGTAGGAGAGACCCAGTACTTC.

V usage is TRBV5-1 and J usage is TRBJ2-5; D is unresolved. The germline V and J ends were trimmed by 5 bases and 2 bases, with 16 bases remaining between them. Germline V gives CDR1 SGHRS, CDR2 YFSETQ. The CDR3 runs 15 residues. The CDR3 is CASSLLGRSQETQYF. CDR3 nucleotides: TGCGCCAGCAGTCTTCTCGGACGTTCGCAAGAGACCCAGTACTTC.

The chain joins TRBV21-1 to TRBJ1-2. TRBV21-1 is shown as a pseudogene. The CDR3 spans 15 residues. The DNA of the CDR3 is TGTGCCAGCAGCCCTCAGGACGGGTCAAACTATGGCTACACCTTC. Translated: CASSPQDGSNYGYTF.